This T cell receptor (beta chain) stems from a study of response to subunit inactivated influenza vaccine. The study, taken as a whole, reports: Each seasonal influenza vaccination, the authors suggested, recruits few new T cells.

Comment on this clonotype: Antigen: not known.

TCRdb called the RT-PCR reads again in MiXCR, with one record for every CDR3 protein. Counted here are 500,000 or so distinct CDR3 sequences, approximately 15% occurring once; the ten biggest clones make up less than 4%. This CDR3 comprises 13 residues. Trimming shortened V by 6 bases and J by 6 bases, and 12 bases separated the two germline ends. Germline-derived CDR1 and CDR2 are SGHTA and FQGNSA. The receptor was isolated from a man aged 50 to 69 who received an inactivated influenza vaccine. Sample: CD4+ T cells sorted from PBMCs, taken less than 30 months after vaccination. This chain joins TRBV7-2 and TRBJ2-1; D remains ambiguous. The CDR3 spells CASSSPGLNEQFF. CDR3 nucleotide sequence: TGTGCCAGCAGTAGCCCAGGCCTCAATGAGCAGTTCTTC.